The 26 T cell receptor beta chains reported below all come from one sample, sequenced in a study of shared clonotypes between healthy human individuals. Libraries were prepared by immunoSEQ multiplex PCR; TCRdb keeps only in-frame clonotypes and omits some of them. This table holds 2 million to 2.5 million clones, under 97% found once. Sequenced material: naive CD4+ T cells sorted from blood. Subset: CD45RA+ positively selected. The receptors were gathered from a man between 18 and 29 years old in good health.

The chain links TRBV7-2 to TRBJ2-2, with D possibly TRBD2 on 5 matching bases. The CDR3 has 13 amino acids. The germline gives CDR1 SGHTA, CDR2 FQGNSA. V lost 1 base to trimming and J lost 11 bases, with 11 bases between them. CDR3 nucleotides: TGTGCCAGCAGCTTAGTAGGCGGAGGCGAGCTGTTTTTT. Translation gives CASSLVGGGELFF.

V and J are TRBV10-2 and TRBJ2-3, with a possible D match to TRBD1 (6 bases). The CDR3 sequence is 13 residues long. In germline, CDR1 is WSHSY, CDR2 SAAADI. The V end lost 10 bases, the J end lost 6 bases, and 17 bases lay between the germline ends. CDR3 sequence: CATRKGGGDTQYF. The CDR3 coding sequence is TGCGCCACCCGTAAAGGGGGTGGGGATACGCAGTATTTT.

The chain combines TRBV6-5 with TRBJ1-2, with a tentative D call TRBD1 (6 bases). Deletions cut 4 bases from V and 8 bases from J, with 11 bases between. CDR1 and CDR2 from the germline V gene are MNHEY and SVGAGI. CDR3 length equals 12 residues. This chain's CDR3 is CASSSTGSGYTF. The CDR3 DNA sequence: TGTGCCAGCAGTTCAACAGGGTCCGGCTACACCTTC.

The chain combines TRBV2 with TRBJ1-5, with D maybe TRBD1 (6 bases). Looked up from germline, CDR1 is SNHLY and CDR2 is FYNNEI. V was clipped by 6 bases and J by 6 bases, with 18 bases between them. The CDR3 is 15 amino acids. The CDR3 sequence: CASSPLGGWFQPQHF. The CDR3 DNA reads as TGTGCCAGCAGCCCACTAGGGGGGTGGTTTCAGCCCCAGCATTTT.

The count of this clone is one. The chain combines TRBV28 with TRBJ1-4, with 8 bases matching TRBD1. The CDR3 extends over 15 amino acids. V lost 11 bases and J lost 5; bases outside the gene matches: 13. Germline V gene lookup returns CDR1 MDHEN and CDR2 SYDVKM. CDR3 sequence (DNA): TGTGCCTCCTGGACAGGGCAAACTAAAAATGAAAAACTGTTTTTT. Translating gives CASWTGQTKNEKLFF. Based on the CDR3 plus reference TRBV28 and TRBJ1-4, the full variable domain is DVKVTQSSRYLVKRTGEKVFLECVQDMDHENMFWYRQDPGLGLRLIYFSYDVKMKEKGDIPEGYSVSREKKERFSLILESASTNQTSMYLCASWTGQTKNEKLFFGSGTQLSVL.

This chain links TRBV6-4 with TRBJ2-7; D possibly matches TRBD1 or TRBD2 (5 bases each). The CDR3 runs 19 residues. Trimming took off 4 bases at V and 0 bases at J, with 25 bases between the two ends. CDR1 and CDR2 from the germline V gene are MRHNA and SNTAGT. CDR3 residues: CASSVPVRDGESSSYEQYF. For the CDR3, the DNA is TGTGCCAGCAGTGTCCCAGTCCGGGACGGTGAATCAAGCTCCTACGAGCAGTACTTC.

This chain connects TRBV2 to TRBJ2-7; 8 nucleotides line up with TRBD1. The CDR3 has 14 amino acids. Unmatched junction bases numbered 7, after V lost 7 bases and J lost 2 bases. CDR1 and CDR2 (germline): SNHLY, FYNNEI. The CDR3 DNA reads TGTGCCAGCAATCGAGAACAGGGGGCCTACGAGCAGTACTTC. Translating it yields CASNREQGAYEQYF.

The V call is TRBV6-4, the J call TRBJ1-2; TRBD1 matches at 9 bases. In germline, CDR1 is MRHNA, CDR2 SNTAGT. The CDR3 runs to 14 residues. The trim removed 7 bases at V and 4 bases at J, leaving 7 bases unmatched. Written as DNA, the CDR3 is TGTGCCAGCAAACCGGACAGGGGTAGCTATGGCTACACCTTC. The encoded protein is CASKPDRGSYGYTF.

This clone occurred once. This chain links TRBV25-1 with TRBJ1-1; maybe TRBD1 (6 bases). Germline values: CDR1 MGHDK, CDR2 SYGVNS. The CDR3 runs 16 residues. Trimming pared 4 bases from V and 1 base from J, leaving 16 bases between. The CDR3 region has the DNA TGTGCCAGCAGTGCCGCGGCGGGACATTCGAACACTGAAGCTTTCTTT. Encoded protein: CASSAAAGHSNTEAFF. The full variable domain, in which reference TRBV25-1 and TRBJ1-1 provide the parts outside the CDR3, is EADIYQTPRYLVIGTGKKITLECSQTMGHDKMYWYQQDPGMELHLIHYSYGVNSTEKGDLSSESTVSRIRTEHFPLTLESARPSHTSQYLCASSAAAGHSNTEAFFGQGTRLTVV.

Notes on this clone: Within the sample, other DNA sequences also encode this same CDR3. This chain connects TRBV28 to TRBJ1-2; 7 bases align to TRBD1. This CDR3 is 13 amino acids long. Trimming removed 5 bases from V and 4 bases from J; junction bases left unmatched: 4. The germline CDR1 and CDR2 sequences are MDHEN and SYDVKM. In DNA form, the CDR3 reads TGTGCCAGCAGTCCGACAGGGTTCTATGGCTACACCTTC. As protein: CASSPTGFYGYTF.

The chain uses TRBV29-1 and TRBJ2-7; TRBD2 aligns across 14 bases. CDR1 is SQVTM, CDR2 ANQGSEA, per germline. This CDR3 is built from 15 residues. V lost 5 bases, J lost 0 bases, and 3 bases stayed unmatched. The DNA of the CDR3 is TGCAGCGTTCCCGGGACTAGCGGGGGCTCCTACGAGCAGTACTTC. This encodes CSVPGTSGGSYEQYF.

This chain links TRBV2 with TRBJ1-2; a possible D gene is TRBD1 (5 bases). The CDR3 covers 13 residues. Trimming cost V 4 bases and J 4 bases, with 10 bases left between them. Germline assignment: CDR1 SNHLY and CDR2 FYNNEI. The DNA of the CDR3 is TGTGCCAGCAGTGGCAGGGTGGCCTATGGCTACACCTTC. Protein sequence: CASSGRVAYGYTF.

The chain links TRBV7-6 to TRBJ2-5; D may be TRBD1 (6 bases). In germline, CDR1 is SGHVS, CDR2 FNYEAQ. This CDR3 is 14 amino acids long. The germline V and J ends were trimmed by 5 bases and 4 bases, with 14 bases remaining between them. CDR3 in DNA: TGTGCCAGCAGCCAGGCAGGGGCAGGAGAGACCCAGTACTTC. This codes for CASSQAGAGETQYF.

The chain recombines TRBV14 with TRBJ1-5, with D perhaps matching TRBD1 (6 bases). Trimming left V 1 base short and J 0 bases short, with 10 bases between. The germline CDR1 and CDR2 sequences are SGHDN and FVKESK. This CDR3 is built from 16 residues. The chain's CDR3 is CASSQVYRASNQPQHF. The CDR3 DNA reads TGTGCCAGCAGCCAAGTTTACAGGGCTAGCAATCAGCCCCAGCATTTT.

Concerning this clone itself: Other DNA sequences in this specimen translate into the identical CDR3. The chain joins TRBV19 to TRBJ2-7, with 7 bases that match TRBD1. Germline trimming cut 2 bases from V and 1 base from J; bases unmatched to any gene: 5. CDR3 length equals 15 residues. Germline V gene data show CDR1 as LNHDA and CDR2 as SQIVND (reference sequence). CDR3 sequence (DNA): TGTGCCAGTAGTATAACAGGGACAGCTTCCTACGAGCAGTACTTC. The encoded protein is CASSITGTASYEQYF.

V and J are TRBV19 and TRBJ2-1; 7 nucleotides align to TRBD2. CDR3 size: 14 residues. The germline gives CDR1 LNHDA, CDR2 SQIVND (reference sequence). Trimming took 1 base from V and 10 from J; bases not matched to a gene: 7. The CDR3 protein is CASSIVAGDGEQFF. The CDR3 nucleotides are TGTGCCAGTAGTATAGTGGCGGGAGACGGAGAGCAGTTCTTC.

The rearrangement joins TRBV10-2 to TRBJ2-7; 7 bases match TRBD2. The CDR3 is made up of 13 amino acids. After removal of 7 bases from V and 3 bases from J, the junction contained 6 bases not matched to a gene. Germline-derived CDR1 and CDR2 are WSHSY and SAAADI. The CDR3, as DNA: TGCGCCAGCATCAACGGGACTAACTACGAGCAGTACTTC. This codes for CASINGTNYEQYF.

This chain joins TRBV2 and TRBJ2-3; no firm D call. Germline lookup yields CDR1 SNHLY and CDR2 FYNNEI. The CDR3 contains 14 residues. V was clipped by 2 bases and J by 2 bases, with 8 bases between them. The chain's CDR3 is CASSEPIPTDTQYF. The CDR3 bases are TGTGCCAGCAGTGAACCAATCCCCACAGATACGCAGTATTTT.

This clone came up once. J is TRBJ2-5 and V is TRBV2; no definite D call. There are 12 residues in the CDR3. Trimming cost V 7 bases and J 5 bases, with 11 bases left between them. Germline-derived CDR1 and CDR2 are SNHLY and FYNNEI. The CDR3, as DNA: TGTGCCAGCATTGGTGCCGAGGAGACCCAGTACTTC. Translating gives CASIGAEETQYF.

The chain has TRBV7-3 and TRBJ2-7; D ambiguous. CDR1 is SGHTA and CDR2 is FQGTGA in the germline V gene. The CDR3 covers 12 residues. The V gene lost 5 bases and the J gene lost 5 bases, with 10 bases spanning the gap. The CDR3 DNA sequence: TGTGCCAGCAGCCCCCAAACGAACGAGCAGTACTTC. It codes for CASSPQTNEQYF.

This clone has a single count. The V gene is TRBV6-1, the J gene TRBJ1-2; 7 bases are a match to TRBD1. This CDR3 is 15 amino acids long. Losses at the gene ends were 1 base for V and 2 bases for J; bases not matched to a gene: 4. Germline values: CDR1 MNHNS, CDR2 SASEGT. The chain's CDR3 is CASSEGGRGNYGYTF. The CDR3 DNA reads TGTGCCAGCAGTGAAGGGGGCAGGGGGAACTATGGCTACACCTTC.

The rearrangement joins TRBV30 to TRBJ1-1; D remains unclear. Germline values: CDR1 GTSNPN, CDR2 SVGIG (reference sequence). CDR3 size: 14 residues. V lost 3 bases, J lost 3 bases, and 14 bases lay in between. CDR3 sequence reads: CAWSKGGRYTEAFF. CDR3 in DNA: TGTGCCTGGAGCAAAGGTGGGAGGTACACTGAAGCTTTCTTT.

The genes are TRBV5-1 and TRBJ2-7; D is undetermined. This CDR3 has 13 residues. V was shortened by 1 base and J by 2 bases, with 7 bases between the two germline ends. Germline-derived CDR1 and CDR2 are SGHRS and YFSETQ. The CDR3 DNA reads as TGCGCCAGCAGCTTGTCTGTCCCCTACGAGCAGTACTTC. This sequence encodes CASSLSVPYEQYF.

A single count supports this clone. The chain recombines TRBV6-5 with TRBJ2-1, with 7 bases fitting TRBD2. V gave up 6 bases and J gave up 0 bases; unmatched junction bases: 5. CDR3 length: 15 residues. The germline V gene has CDR1 MNHEY and CDR2 SVGAGI. CDR3 protein: CASSWRESSYNEQFF. As DNA, the CDR3 is TGTGCCAGCAGCTGGCGGGAGTCCTCCTACAATGAGCAGTTCTTC.

The gene calls are TRBV18 and TRBJ1-1; no clear D. V shed 6 bases and J shed 5 bases, with 16 bases lying between them. CDR3 length: 14 amino acids. CDR1 KGHSH and CDR2 LQKENI come from the germline V gene. Here the CDR3 reads CASSPSEGRTEAFF. CDR3 sequence (DNA): TGTGCCAGCTCCCCTTCGGAGGGAAGGACTGAAGCTTTCTTT.

This clone was detected once. This sample includes further DNA sequences coding for the same CDR3. Here the CDR3 reads CASSLVLAGGTDTQYF. The DNA for the CDR3 is TGTGCCAGCAGCTTAGTCCTAGCGGGGGGCACAGATACGCAGTATTTT. The gene calls are TRBV11-2 and TRBJ2-3, with 10 bases matching TRBD2. The CDR3 spans 16 residues. CDR1 SGHAT and CDR2 FQNNGV come from the germline V gene. The trim removed 1 base at V and 1 base at J, leaving 2 bases unmatched.